This T cell receptor beta chain is drawn from a study of blood T cell repertoires in COVID-19. The wider study: Whether acute or convalescent, the COVID-19 samples came from the United States, Italy and Spain.

The CDR3 covers 15 residues. Germline values: CDR1 SQVTM, CDR2 ANQGSEA. The V segment lost 2 bases and the J segment 4 bases; nucleotides outside the gene matches: 4. Authors' data handling: Reference gene primer amplification in the assay estimated nucleated cell counts. The data were produced by immunoSEQ multiplex PCR, yet TCRdb's version contains in-frame clones alone and is incomplete. From that table come the V and J calls and clone size; the DNA was used to work out D and trimming. There are roughly 140,000 clones in the sample; 80% occur only once, and approximately 3.5% lies in the top ten. The sample consisted of peripheral blood. This clonotype was sampled from a man between 65 and 80 years old who had recovered from COVID-19. The chain is built from TRBV29-1 and TRBJ2-3, with 12 bases identical to TRBD2. This chain's CDR3 is CSVEQGLAGPDTQYF. Here the CDR3 DNA reads TGCAGCGTTGAACAGGGACTAGCGGGTCCAGATACGCAGTATTTT.